Presented here are 7 T cell receptor beta chains from one specimen sequenced in a study of blood T cell repertoires in COVID-19. Profiling relied on immunoSEQ multiplex PCR, and the TCRdb table lists in-frame clones only, not all of them. The sample lists around 200,000 clones, 75% to 90% occurring once. Sample: PBMCs or T cells enriched from blood (not recorded which). The origin of the receptors is a man aged 35-49 years who had recovered from COVID-19.

The CDR3 spells CATSERRDSYNEQFF. The CDR3 DNA reads TGTGCCACCAGTGAGCGACGGGACAGCTACAATGAGCAGTTCTTC. The chain carries TRBV24-1 and TRBJ2-1; 7 nucleotides agree with TRBD1. Germline trimming cut 4 bases from V and 3 bases from J; bases unmatched to any gene: 5. Germline V gene sequence: CDR1 KGHDR, CDR2 SFDVKD. The CDR3 length is 15 residues.

The chain carries TRBV12-3 or TRBV12-4 and TRBJ1-5; the D gene is possibly TRBD1 (6 bases). The CDR3 runs 12 residues. V was trimmed by 3 bases and J by 7 bases, leaving 7 bases between them. CDR3 sequence: CASSLGHQPQHF. The CDR3 region has the DNA TGTGCCAGCAGTTTGGGACACCAGCCCCAGCATTTT.

The chain employs TRBV24-1 and TRBJ2-1; perhaps TRBD2 as D (6 bases). The CDR3 is 13 residues long. CDR1 and CDR2 (germline): KGHDR, SFDVKD. Trimming cost V 0 bases and J 13 bases, with 12 bases left between them. In nucleotides, the CDR3 is TGTGCCACCAGTGATTTGCAAACCGGGGGTCAGTTCTTC. Encoded protein: CATSDLQTGGQFF.

The rearrangement uses TRBV5-4 and TRBJ1-2, with a weak D call TRBD1 (5 bases). The CDR3 extends over 14 amino acids. Germline V lookup: CDR1 SGHNT, CDR2 YYREEE (reference sequence). The V end lost 0 bases, the J end lost 2 bases, and 8 bases lay between the germline ends. As DNA, the CDR3 is TGTGCCAGCAGCTTGGCAGGACAAAACTATGGCTACACCTTC. Protein: CASSLAGQNYGYTF.

V is TRBV7-6 and J is TRBJ2-7; a possible D gene is TRBD1 (8 bases). CDR1 is SGHVS and CDR2 is FNYEAQ in the germline V gene. The V end was cut by 5 bases, the J end by 5 bases, with 16 bases between. The CDR3 has 14 residues. The CDR3 nucleotides read TGTGCCAGCAGCCCAGGACAGGGACTACACGAGCAGTACTTC. Protein product: CASSPGQGLHEQYF.

The V gene is TRBV19, the J gene TRBJ1-2, with D unclear. Germline loops: CDR1 LNHDA, CDR2 SQIVND (reference sequence). CDR3 size: 14 residues. V lost 3 bases and J lost 8, with 16 bases in between. The CDR3 protein is CASSISQLLKGYTF. CDR3 DNA: TGTGCCAGTAGTATTTCACAGCTTTTAAAAGGCTACACCTTC. Filled out from reference TRBV19 and TRBJ1-2, the complete variable domain reads DGGITQSPKYLFRKEGQNVTLSCEQNLNHDAMYWYRQDPGQGLRLIYYSQIVNDFQKGDIAEGYSVSREKKESFPLTVTSAQKNPTAFYLCASSISQLLKGYTFGSGTRLTVV.

The chain has TRBV2 and TRBJ1-1, with TRBD1 matching over 8 bases. Looked up from germline, CDR1 is SNHLY and CDR2 is FYNNEI. This CDR3 has 11 amino acids. The ends lost 4 bases at V and 11 bases at J; junction bases unmatched: 3. The CDR3: CASSGDRGAFF. The CDR3 DNA sequence: TGTGCCAGCAGTGGAGACAGGGGCGCTTTCTTT.